This T cell receptor (beta chain) originates from a study of T cells in Graves' hyperthyroidism and ophthalmopathy. Researchers amplified the TCR beta CDR3 regions from RNA transcripts. First-round RT-PCR of the TCR CDR3 relied on the HTBI primer set. One entry per CDR3 protein results from TCRdb running MiXCR on the multiplex PCR reads. Of 480,000 or so distinct CDR3 sequences listed, 46% are singletons. Thyroid ultrasound, orbital computed tomography, clinical symptoms, and serum thyroxine and TRAb underpinned diagnoses. Germline CDR1 is ENHRY and CDR2 is SYGVKD. Trimming took 6 bases from V and 8 from J; bases not matched to a gene: 6. This CDR3 has 14 amino acids.

This receptor was taken from an adult woman with Graves' disease, either hyperthyroidism or ophthalmopathy (not recorded which). The chain couples TRBV10-3 to TRBJ1-6; 8 bases fit TRBD1. The sequencing input was peripheral blood or thyroid tissue (not recorded which). The CDR3, as DNA: TGTGCCATCAGGCAGGGGGCGCAGGATTCACCCCTCCACTTT. Amino acids: CAIRQGAQDSPLHF.